These T cell receptor beta chains were read from a single sample in a study of blood T cell repertoires in COVID-19. Profiling relied on immunoSEQ multiplex PCR, and the TCRdb table lists in-frame clones only, not all of them. The sample records about 200,000 clones, roughly 80% being singletons. The sequenced sample was peripheral blood. The receptors originated from a woman older than 75 with acute or convalescent COVID-19. Both conserved end residues are part of each CDR3. A D gene is named only where the DNA matches it firmly. Size values are once, few and many counts, or a class for expanded clones, and some rows have none.

v_call	d_call	j_call	clone_size	cdr3_length	cdr3_aa	cdr3_nt
TRBV3-1/TRBV3-2	TRBD2	TRBJ2-5	-	15	CASSRGGASGETQYF	TGTGCCAGCAGTCGGGGGGGGGCCTCGGGAGAGACCCAGTACTTC
TRBV2	TRBD1	TRBJ1-3	few	16	CASNPWTGGSGNTIYF	TGTGCCAGCAACCCGTGGACAGGCGGCTCTGGAAACACCATATATTTT
TRBV5-4	TRBD1	TRBJ1-2	-	15	CASSAAGTGGHGYTF	TGTGCCAGCAGCGCTGCCGGGACAGGGGGCCATGGCTACACCTTC
TRBV3-1/TRBV3-2	TRBD1	TRBJ1-5	-	14	CATAGQGGGQPQHF	TGTGCCACCGCAGGACAGGGCGGGGGCCAGCCCCAGCATTTT
TRBV12-3/TRBV12-4	-	TRBJ1-1	-	13	CASSFHMSTEAFF	TGTGCCAGCAGTTTTCATATGAGCACTGAAGCTTTCTTT
TRBV5-4	TRBD1	TRBJ1-6	few	14	CASSQDRLNSPLHF	TGTGCCAGCAGCCAGGACAGGCTAAATTCACCCCTCCACTTT
TRBV4-1	-	TRBJ1-6	-	17	CASRNPGTSSYNSPLHF	TGCGCCAGCAGGAATCCGGGGACTAGCTCCTATAATTCACCCCTCCACTTT
TRBV25-1	TRBD2	TRBJ2-5	-	16	CASRGVTSGGRGTQYF	TGTGCCAGCAGAGGGGTTACTAGCGGGGGGCGGGGGACCCAGTACTTC
TRBV5-4	TRBD1	TRBJ1-6	-	18	CASSNPGQGAFYNSPLHF	TGTGCCAGCAGCAATCCGGGACAGGGGGCATTTTATAATTCACCCCTCCACTTT
TRBV7-8	TRBD2	TRBJ2-3	-	16	CASSSSSGISTDTQYF	TGTGCCAGCAGCTCCTCTAGCGGGATTAGCACAGATACGCAGTATTTT
TRBV5-6	-	TRBJ2-1	once	14	CASSLAAGTNEQFF	TGTGCCAGCAGCTTAGCGGCAGGTACCAATGAGCAGTTCTTC
TRBV5-1	-	TRBJ2-7	-	14	CASSSGTKNGEQYF	TGCGCCAGCAGCTCCGGGACAAAAAACGGGGAGCAGTACTTC
TRBV6-1	-	TRBJ1-1	-	14	CASSDRGLSTEAFF	TGTGCCAGCAGTGACAGGGGATTGAGCACTGAAGCTTTCTTT
TRBV1	-	TRBJ2-4	-	21	CTSSQGERSSGSHIAKNIQYF	TGCACCAGCAGCCAAGGGGAGCGGTCCAGCGGGAGCCATATAGCCAAAAACATTCAGTACTTC
TRBV19	-	TRBJ2-3	once	15	CASSIGVQPTDTQYF	TGTGCCAGTAGTATAGGTGTACAGCCGACAGATACGCAGTATTTT
TRBV3-1/TRBV3-2	-	TRBJ2-4	once	17	CASSPFGLGRAKNIQYF	TGTGCCAGCAGCCCCTTCGGCCTAGGGAGAGCCAAAAACATTCAGTACTTC
TRBV7-6	TRBD2	TRBJ2-1	-	14	CASSRGGSYNEQFF	TGTGCCAGCAGCCGCGGGGGGTCATACAATGAGCAGTTCTTC
TRBV19	-	TRBJ2-5	-	13	CASSTDRQETQYF	TGTGCCAGTAGTACAGATAGACAAGAGACCCAGTACTTC
TRBV5-4	-	TRBJ1-1	-	11	CASSFRQVIFF	TGTGCCAGCAGCTTTAGACAGGTAATTTTCTTT
TRBV6-5	-	TRBJ2-6	-	15	CASTTLNSGANVLTF	TGTGCCAGCACCACGTTGAACAGTGGGGCCAACGTCCTGACTTTC
TRBV6-4	TRBD1	TRBJ1-5	-	14	CASSQQGSNQPQHF	TGTGCCAGCAGTCAACAGGGGTCCAATCAGCCCCAGCATTTT
TRBV11-2	-	TRBJ2-7	-	14	CASSLGQATYEQYF	TGTGCCAGCAGCTTAGGGCAGGCGACCTACGAGCAGTACTTC
TRBV6-4	TRBD2	TRBJ2-1	-	19	CASTTLGTSGRSSYNEQFF	TGTGCCAGCACCACCCTCGGGACTAGCGGGAGGAGCTCCTACAATGAGCAGTTCTTC
TRBV5-1	-	TRBJ2-1	-	14	CASSLQQIYNEQFF	TGCGCCAGCAGCTTGCAACAGATCTACAATGAGCAGTTCTTC
TRBV15	-	TRBJ1-5	many	16	CATSPAETVSNQPQHF	TGTGCCACCAGCCCCGCGGAGACAGTGAGCAATCAGCCCCAGCATTTT
TRBV5-5	TRBD2	TRBJ2-3	once	16	CASSVEGAAGGDTQYF	TGTGCCAGCAGCGTAGAGGGAGCAGCGGGGGGTGATACGCAGTATTTT
TRBV29-1	TRBD2	TRBJ2-1	-	15	CSVGGSGRTHNEQFF	TGCAGCGTTGGAGGTAGCGGGAGGACGCACAATGAGCAGTTCTTC
TRBV6-6	TRBD1	TRBJ1-6	-	15	CASSSGQGANSPLHF	TGTGCCAGCAGTTCGGGACAGGGGGCTAATTCACCCCTCCACTTT
TRBV5-1	-	TRBJ2-7	once	13	CASSSGSSYEQYF	TGCGCCAGCAGCTCCGGGAGCTCCTACGAGCAGTACTTC
TRBV5-1	TRBD2	TRBJ2-5	-	16	CASSLQLARNQETQYF	TGCGCCAGCAGCTTGCAACTAGCGCGAAACCAAGAGACCCAGTACTTC
TRBV24-1	TRBD1	TRBJ1-5	-	15	CATSDPGQGAGPQHF	TGTGCCACCAGTGATCCGGGGCAGGGGGCCGGGCCCCAGCATTTT
TRBV19	-	TRBJ1-4	few	14	CATQSVGFAEKLFF	TGTGCCACCCAATCGGTCGGGTTTGCTGAAAAACTGTTTTTT
TRBV11-2	TRBD2	TRBJ2-5	-	17	CASSLISGGGYAETQYF	TGTGCCAGCAGCTTAATATCGGGCGGGGGTTACGCGGAGACCCAGTACTTC
TRBV29-1	TRBD2	TRBJ2-3	-	17	CSVTGTSGGGNPDTQYF	TGCAGCGTTACCGGGACTAGCGGGGGGGGAAACCCAGATACGCAGTATTTT
TRBV18	-	TRBJ1-5	-	15	CASSPRGDSNQPQHF	TGTGCCAGCTCACCACGGGGGGATAGCAATCAGCCCCAGCATTTT
TRBV5-1	TRBD1	TRBJ1-1	-	16	CASSPDRDLMNTEAFF	TGCGCCAGCAGCCCGGACAGGGATCTTATGAACACTGAAGCTTTCTTT
TRBV7-7	-	TRBJ2-3	-	14	CASSLNRNPDTQYF	TGTGCCAGCAGCTTAAACAGGAACCCAGATACGCAGTATTTT
TRBV28	-	TRBJ2-1	-	13	CASRRPGNNEQFF	TGTGCCAGCAGGCGACCAGGCAACAATGAGCAGTTCTTC
TRBV5-4	TRBD1	TRBJ2-7	-	15	CASSLYQGAGYEQYF	TGTGCCAGCAGCTTGTATCAGGGGGCAGGGTACGAGCAGTACTTC
TRBV3-1/TRBV3-2	-	TRBJ2-5	-	14	CASSQVGRGETQYF	TGTGCCAGCAGCCAAGTGGGGAGAGGAGAGACCCAGTACTTC